These 30 T cell receptor beta chains share one sample of origin, sequenced in a study of T cells after yellow fever vaccination. TCRdb re-analysed the 5' RACE reads in MiXCR, keeping a single row per CDR3 protein. The top ten hold 17% of the sample, which has a few hundred thousand distinct CDR3 sequences, approximately 16% seen once. The specimen comprised PBMCs, sampled around 5 days after the first yellow fever vaccination. All receptors derive from a man between 18 and 29 years old who received the YFV17D yellow fever vaccine.

This sequence joins TRBV7-2 and TRBJ2-1; tentative D call: TRBD2 (5 bases). Germline CDR1 reads SGHTA; CDR2 reads FQGNSA. Trimming left V 2 bases short and J 2 bases short, with 10 bases between. The CDR3 totals 15 residues. This CDR3 is CASSLYRGAYNEQFF. The DNA of the CDR3 is TGTGCCAGCAGCTTATACCGGGGAGCCTACAATGAGCAGTTCTTC.

The table lists this clonotype with a few counts. V usage is TRBV19 and J usage is TRBJ1-1; no firm D call. V gave up 7 bases and J gave up 2 bases, with 11 bases separating them. This CDR3 contains 13 residues. Germline V gene data show CDR1 as LNHDA and CDR2 as SQIVND (reference sequence). DNA for the CDR3: TGTGCCAGTACCTGGACCATCAACACTGAAGCTTTCTTT. Its protein is CASTWTINTEAFF. Together with reference TRBV19 and TRBJ1-1, the CDR3 gives the full variable domain: DGGITQSPKYLFRKEGQNVTLSCEQNLNHDAMYWYRQDPGQGLRLIYYSQIVNDFQKGDIAEGYSVSREKKESFPLTVTSAQKNPTAFYLCASTWTINTEAFFGQGTRLTVV.

The chain has TRBV30 and TRBJ2-3, with D perhaps matching TRBD1 (5 bases). The CDR3 covers 13 residues. Trimming left V 4 bases short and J 15 bases short, with 23 bases between. Per the germline V gene, CDR1 is GTSNPN and CDR2 is SVGIG (reference sequence). DNA for the CDR3: TGTGCCTGGACAGGGCTCACCAGCTTCCCGGTATATTTT. Encoded protein: CAWTGLTSFPVYF. The variable domain in full, completed from reference TRBV30 and TRBJ2-3, reads SQTIHQWPATLVQPVGSPLSLECTVEGTSNPNLYWYRQAAGRGLQLLFYSVGIGQISSEVPQNLSASRPQDRQFILSSKKLLLSDSGFYLCAWTGLTSFPVYFGPGTRLTVL.

This clonotype was detected a few times. The chain joins TRBV7-9 to TRBJ2-5; D not certain. Germline lookup yields CDR1 SEHNR and CDR2 FQNEAQ (reference sequence). This CDR3 has 16 residues. V was shortened by 4 bases and J by 1 base, with 16 bases between the two germline ends. CDR3: CASSSPTSPVQETQYF. The CDR3 DNA is TGTGCCAGCAGCTCACCGACGAGTCCAGTCCAAGAGACCCAGTACTTC.

This chain connects TRBV7-2 to TRBJ1-5; D is undetermined. Germline V gene lookup returns CDR1 SGHTA and CDR2 FQGNSA. The CDR3 has 14 amino acids. V lost 1 base to trimming and J lost 5 bases, with 9 bases between them. As DNA, the CDR3 is TGTGCCAGCAGCTTAGAGGCAGGTTATCAGCCCCAGCATTTT. Its protein product is CASSLEAGYQPQHF.

The rearrangement joins TRBV7-2 to TRBJ1-5; D is unresolved. Germline-derived CDR1 and CDR2 are SGHTA and FQGNSA. The V end lost 1 base, the J end lost 5 bases, and 9 bases lay between the germline ends. This CDR3 contains 14 residues. CDR3 nucleotides: TGTGCCAGCAGCTTAGACGCCGGATATCAGCCCCAGCATTTT. It yields the protein CASSLDAGYQPQHF.

This clonotype was seen a handful of times. The V and J genes are TRBV19 and TRBJ1-1; D not resolved. The CDR3 runs 14 residues. Germline V gene lookup returns CDR1 LNHDA and CDR2 SQIVND (reference sequence). V lost 2 bases, J lost 4 bases, and 11 bases lay in between. CDR3 bases: TGTGCCAGTAGTATACCGGGTTTGGGCACTGAAGCTTTCTTT. Translation gives CASSIPGLGTEAFF.

The sample holds a few counts of this clonotype. The chain combines TRBV20-1 with TRBJ1-5, with D possibly matching TRBD1 (5 bases). CDR1 is DFQATT and CDR2 is SNEGSKA in the germline V gene (reference sequence). The CDR3 has 12 residues. The germline V and J ends were trimmed by 6 bases and 4 bases, with 10 bases remaining between them. This chain's CDR3 is CSAREQNQPQHF. The CDR3 DNA is TGCAGTGCCAGGGAGCAAAATCAGCCCCAGCATTTT.

The CDR3 protein is CASSQDNGGPEETQYF. CDR3 in DNA: TGCGCCAGCAGCCAAGATAACGGCGGGCCTGAAGAGACCCAGTACTTC. This chain joins TRBV4-3 and TRBJ2-5; the D gene is possibly TRBD2 (5 bases). The CDR3 totals 16 residues. Germline CDR1 reads LGHNA; CDR2 reads YSLEER. With 0 bases removed from V and 3 bases from J, the gap between germline ends came to 14 bases.

The J gene is TRBJ2-7, the V gene TRBV19, with 7 bases that match TRBD1. There are 15 residues in the CDR3. Germline V gene sequence: CDR1 LNHDA, CDR2 SQIVND (reference sequence). Losses at the gene ends were 7 bases for V and 2 bases for J; bases not matched to a gene: 11. DNA for the CDR3: TGTGCCAGTACCAAACAGGGGACAGATCCCTACGAGCAGTACTTC. It is translated as CASTKQGTDPYEQYF.

The table lists this clonotype with a few counts. CDR3 bases: TGCAGTGCTAGAGACCCTAGGACAGGGGAGAATAATTCACCCCTCCACTTT. The encoded protein is CSARDPRTGENNSPLHF. V and J are TRBV20-1 and TRBJ1-6; 9 positions agree with TRBD1. The junction had 8 bases not matched to a gene; V was cut back by 0 bases and J by 5 bases. CDR1 and CDR2 from the germline V gene are DFQATT and SNEGSKA (reference sequence). CDR3 length: 17 residues.

This clonotype was counted only a few times. V is TRBV7-2 and J is TRBJ2-5; D call uncertain. V gave up 2 bases and J gave up 5 bases, with 12 bases separating them. The CDR3 runs to 14 residues. Germline assignment: CDR1 SGHTA and CDR2 FQGNSA. DNA of the CDR3: TGTGCCAGCAGCTTAAACGGCCCCAGGGAGACCCAGTACTTC. It codes for CASSLNGPRETQYF.

This clonotype was observed a few times. The rearrangement links TRBV30 to TRBJ2-2; no clear D. The CDR3 is made up of 16 amino acids. The germline CDR1 and CDR2 sequences are GTSNPN and SVGIG (reference sequence). The V gene lost 1 base and the J gene lost 0 bases, with 12 bases spanning the gap. In DNA form, the CDR3 reads TGTGCCTGGAGTGCTCCCACAGCGCCGAACACCGGGGAGCTGTTTTTT. Protein sequence: CAWSAPTAPNTGELFF.

Only a few counts were recorded for this clonotype. V and J are TRBV7-2 and TRBJ2-3; 10 bases line up with TRBD2. This CDR3 is 15 amino acids long. Looked up from germline, CDR1 is SGHTA and CDR2 is FQGNSA. Germline trimming cut 5 bases from V and 5 bases from J; bases unmatched to any gene: 7. CDR3 nucleotide sequence: TGTGCCAGCAGCAACAGCGGGGGGGCCGGAGATACGCAGTATTTT. Protein product: CASSNSGGAGDTQYF. Variable domain in full (rest from reference TRBV7-2 and TRBJ2-3): GAGVSQSPSNKVTEKGKDVELRCDPISGHTALYWYRQSLGQGLEFLIYFQGNSAPDKSGLPSDRFSAERTGGSVSTLTIQRTQQEDSAVYLCASSNSGGAGDTQYFGPGTRLTVL.

This clonotype occurred a few times. The chain has TRBV10-3 and TRBJ2-1; 8 positions match TRBD2. The CDR3 is made up of 14 amino acids. Germline V gene lookup returns CDR1 ENHRY and CDR2 SYGVKD. The trim removed 5 bases at V and 6 bases at J, leaving 6 bases unmatched. CDR3: CAISQERGRNEQFF. CDR3 sequence (DNA): TGTGCCATCAGTCAAGAGCGGGGGCGCAATGAGCAGTTCTTC.

This clonotype was observed a few times. This chain connects TRBV20-1 to TRBJ2-5; 8 nucleotides agree with TRBD2. The V gene end was trimmed by 6 bases and the J gene end by 5 bases; junction bases not matched to a gene: 14. In germline, CDR1 is DFQATT, CDR2 SNEGSKA (reference sequence). This CDR3 contains 15 residues. CDR3 in amino acids: CSAPSAGGFLETQYF. CDR3 in DNA: TGCAGTGCCCCCTCGGCGGGGGGCTTCCTTGAGACCCAGTACTTC.

This clonotype turned up a few times. V usage is TRBV5-4 and J usage is TRBJ2-3; D remains ambiguous. CDR3 length: 13 residues. The germline V gene encodes CDR1 SGHNT and CDR2 YYREEE (reference sequence). The V and J ends lost 5 bases and 3 bases respectively, with 10 bases between them. In nucleotides, the CDR3 is TGTGCCAGCAGGGCGTGGGGTACAGATACGCAGTATTTT. This encodes CASRAWGTDTQYF.

The chain carries TRBV19 and TRBJ1-5, with 8 bases identical to TRBD1. This CDR3 has 15 amino acids. CDR1 LNHDA and CDR2 SQIVND come from the germline V gene (reference sequence). V lost 4 bases, J lost 4 bases, and 6 bases stayed unmatched. CDR3 nucleotide sequence: TGTGCCAGTAGTACTTGGACAGGGCTTAATCAGCCCCAGCATTTT. Encoded protein: CASSTWTGLNQPQHF.

A few counts support this clonotype. V and J are TRBV18 and TRBJ1-1; 11 bases match TRBD1. The V gene's germline CDR1 is KGHSH and CDR2 LQKENI. This CDR3 contains 17 residues. Trimming cost V 5 bases and J 5 bases; bases outside gene matches: 13. The CDR3 sequence: CASSSPGQGAMRTEAFF. In nucleotides, the CDR3 is TGTGCCAGCTCATCGCCAGGACAGGGGGCGATGAGAACTGAAGCTTTCTTT.

This clonotype was counted only a few times. The J gene is TRBJ2-1, the V gene TRBV6-1; D might be TRBD1 or TRBD2, each matching 6 bases. V was pared by 7 bases and J by 8 bases, with 21 bases between. The CDR3 has 15 amino acids. Germline CDR1 and CDR2: MNHNS and SASEGT. CDR3 sequence: CASTPLGGKWDEQFF. CDR3 coding DNA: TGTGCCAGCACTCCACTAGGGGGGAAGTGGGATGAGCAGTTCTTC.

This sequence joins TRBV4-3 and TRBJ2-5; D assignment may be TRBD1 or TRBD2 (5 bases each). V was shortened by 4 bases and J by 4 bases, with 22 bases between the two germline ends. This CDR3 is built from 17 residues. Germline assignment: CDR1 LGHNA and CDR2 YSLEER. CDR3 nucleotides: TGCGCCAGCAGCCGCCTTGGGGGAGAAGGTATTGGAGAGACCCAGTACTTC. This translates into CASSRLGGEGIGETQYF.

The gene calls are TRBV6-2 or TRBV6-3 and TRBJ2-2, with 10 bases fitting TRBD1. The V gene's germline CDR1 is MNHEY and CDR2 SVGEGT. The CDR3 consists of 15 residues. V gave up 6 bases and J gave up 5 bases; unmatched junction bases: 6. CDR3 sequence (DNA): TGTGCCAGCAGCCGGGACAGGGGATGGACCGGGGAGCTGTTTTTT. Its protein product is CASSRDRGWTGELFF.

This clonotype showed up just a few times. V usage is TRBV5-1 and J usage is TRBJ2-3, with D perhaps given as TRBD1 or TRBD2 (5 bases each). V shed 4 bases and J shed 2 bases, with 14 bases lying between them. This CDR3 spans 15 amino acids. Germline-derived CDR1 and CDR2 are SGHRS and YFSETQ. The CDR3 region is CASSHGREFTDTQYF. CDR3 bases: TGCGCCAGCAGCCACGGCAGGGAGTTCACAGATACGCAGTATTTT.

This clonotype showed up many times. This rearrangement joins TRBV9 to TRBJ1-5, with TRBD1 identical over 7 bases. V lost 0 bases, J lost 2 bases, and 2 bases stayed unmatched. In germline, CDR1 is SGDLS, CDR2 YYNGEE. There are 15 residues in the CDR3. CDR3 sequence: CASSVGQGGNQPQHF. The CDR3 DNA sequence: TGTGCCAGCAGCGTAGGACAGGGCGGCAATCAGCCCCAGCATTTT.

This clonotype was observed a handful of times. This chain joins TRBV5-6 and TRBJ2-1; possibly TRBD1 for D (6 bases). The CDR3 length is 12 residues. Trimming shortened V by 5 bases and J by 9 bases, and 12 bases separated the two germline ends. CDR1 is SGHDT, CDR2 YYEEEE, per germline. CDR3 amino acids: CASRSGASEQFF. CDR3 in DNA: TGTGCCAGCAGATCAGGGGCGAGTGAGCAGTTCTTC.

This chain links TRBV7-6 with TRBJ1-1; D remains unclear. Germline assignment: CDR1 SGHVS and CDR2 FNYEAQ. The CDR3 spans 16 residues. V shed 0 bases and J shed 1 base, with 12 bases lying between them. CDR3 protein: CASSLARYRSNTEAFF. The CDR3 coding sequence is TGTGCCAGCAGCTTAGCGAGGTACAGATCGAACACTGAAGCTTTCTTT.

The chain's CDR3 is CASSQQRGANEKLFF. The CDR3 region has the DNA TGTGCCAGCAGCCAGCAGAGGGGAGCTAATGAAAAACTGTTTTTT. The chain uses TRBV4-2 and TRBJ1-4; D perhaps matches TRBD1 (5 bases). V was trimmed by 3 bases and J by 3 bases, leaving 11 bases between them. The CDR3 extends over 15 amino acids. Germline loops: CDR1 LGHNA, CDR2 YNFKEQ.

This clonotype has just a few counts. The chain recombines TRBV4-3 with TRBJ1-2, with D perhaps TRBD1 (5 bases). The CDR3 length is 17 residues. From germline, CDR1 is LGHNA and CDR2 YSLEER. With 0 bases removed from V and 0 bases from J, the gap between germline ends came to 14 bases. The CDR3 spells CASSQEGARVANYGYTF. CDR3 DNA sequence: TGCGCCAGCAGCCAAGAAGGGGCACGGGTCGCTAACTATGGCTACACCTTC.

The sample holds a few counts of this clonotype. The chain uses TRBV5-1 and TRBJ2-3; D possibly corresponds to TRBD2 (5 bases). Germline V gives CDR1 SGHRS, CDR2 YFSETQ. Deletions cut 7 bases from V and 2 bases from J, with 11 bases between. The CDR3 is 13 amino acids. The CDR3 spells CASGGPPTDTQYF. In DNA form, the CDR3 reads TGCGCCAGCGGCGGGCCCCCCACAGATACGCAGTATTTT.

J is TRBJ2-1 and V is TRBV7-9, with unresolved D. Trimming took off 9 bases at V and 6 bases at J, with 9 bases between the two ends. The CDR3 runs to 11 residues. Germline-derived CDR1 and CDR2 are SEHNR and FQNEAQ (reference sequence). The CDR3 coding sequence is TGTGCCAGTAGCCGTTCCAATGAGCAGTTCTTC. This codes for CASSRSNEQFF.